Below, one T cell receptor (beta chain) is given with its context. A single count supports this clone. Its specific antigen is unknown. The junction departs from germline at one end; a sequencing error may be responsible. TCRbeta CDR3 regions were amplified from genomic DNA using the immunoSEQ Assay, a bias-controlled multiplex PCR. Per the authors' processing: The number of nucleated cells in each sample was estimated from the amplification of reference gene primers within the assay. To quantify the absolute abundance of each unique TCRbeta CDR3 rearrangement, sequence reads were collapsed and filtered. Productive Simpson clonality was computed per sample as the square root of Simpson's diversity index over productive rearrangements. TCRdb took over this immuneACCESS table, retaining in-frame rearrangements with V and J assigned. Such tables are incomplete; in checked studies, under half of the missing clones stem from an unresolved V gene, and the remainder is unexplained. V and J calls and clone size are those listed in that table; D and trimming were worked out from the DNA. The sample table records roughly 120,000 clones; around 90% of these occur just once. The ten largest clones add up to about 1.1% of the sample.

Each collaborating institution followed its own protocols to collect whole blood in K2EDTA tubes. For TCRbeta analysis, collaborators shipped samples as frozen whole blood, isolated PBMCs, or DNA extracted from either of those sample types. The record originates from a study of blood T cell repertoires in COVID-19 (dated by TCRdb to 2019 to 2021). General notes on the study: Samples covering the acute and convalescent phases of COVID-19 were provided by collaborators in the United States, Italy and Spain. The prospective study material was composed of cDNA or gDNA derived from T cells, B-cell-depleted T cells, or PBMCs. Subjects who had been exposed to COVID-19, were actively infected with it, or had recovered from it provided the deeply sampled blood TCRbeta repertoires that made up the dataset. The repertoires were released in a freely available public database intended as a resource for research on the immune response to SARS-CoV-2. The samples were drawn from two sources: the first 160 participants of the ongoing ImmuneRACE study, and 1,000 to 1,500 subjects contributed by 6 global collaborators. A de-identified subject ID, COVID-19 status, age in years and sex were almost always included in the sample metadata. Where available, HLA class I and class II types were taken from metadata supplied by the sample provider and were not determined by assay-based typing. Paper-wide results and their limitations: How much clinical and demographic metadata was included differed by source and by participant, and the metadata was provided uncurated.

Looking up the germline V gene yields CDR1 SGHTA and CDR2 FQGNSA. Reading from cysteine to phenylalanine, the CDR3 counts 12 amino acids. Of all the DNA, just the CDR3 is kept, 36 bases in frame from base 1. Material for sequencing was peripheral blood. The chain uses TRBV7-2 and TRBJ1-2; TRBD1 could be the D gene, as 5 bases match. This receptor was identified in a human donor in a cohort sampled during active COVID-19. The DNA reads TGTGCCAGCACCTCCTTGGGCAGGGCCCCTTATTTC. Translated, this gives CASTSLGRAPYF. Joined to the reference TRBV7-2 and TRBJ1-2 proteins, this CDR3 gives the full variable domain: GAGVSQSPSNKVTEKGKDVELRCDPISGHTALYWYRQSLGQGLEFLIYFQGNSAPDKSGLPSDRFSAERTGGSVSTLTIQRTQQEDSAVYLCASTSLGRAPYFGSGTRLTVV.